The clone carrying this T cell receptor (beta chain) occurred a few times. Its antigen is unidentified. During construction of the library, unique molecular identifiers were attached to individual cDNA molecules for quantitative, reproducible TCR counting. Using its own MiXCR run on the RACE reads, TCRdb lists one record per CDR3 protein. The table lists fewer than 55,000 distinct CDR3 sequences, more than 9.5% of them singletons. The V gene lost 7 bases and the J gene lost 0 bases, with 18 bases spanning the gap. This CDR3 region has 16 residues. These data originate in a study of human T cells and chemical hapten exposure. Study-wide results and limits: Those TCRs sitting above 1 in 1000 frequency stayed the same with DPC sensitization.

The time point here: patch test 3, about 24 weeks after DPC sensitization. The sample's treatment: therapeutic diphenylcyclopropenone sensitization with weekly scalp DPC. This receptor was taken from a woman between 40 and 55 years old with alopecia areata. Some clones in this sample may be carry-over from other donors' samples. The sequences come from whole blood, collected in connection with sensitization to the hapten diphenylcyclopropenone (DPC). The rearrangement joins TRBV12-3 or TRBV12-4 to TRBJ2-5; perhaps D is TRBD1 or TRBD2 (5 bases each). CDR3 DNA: TGTGCCAGCACCCGGGACGATTGGGGGTACCAAGAGACCCAGTACTTC. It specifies CASTRDDWGYQETQYF.